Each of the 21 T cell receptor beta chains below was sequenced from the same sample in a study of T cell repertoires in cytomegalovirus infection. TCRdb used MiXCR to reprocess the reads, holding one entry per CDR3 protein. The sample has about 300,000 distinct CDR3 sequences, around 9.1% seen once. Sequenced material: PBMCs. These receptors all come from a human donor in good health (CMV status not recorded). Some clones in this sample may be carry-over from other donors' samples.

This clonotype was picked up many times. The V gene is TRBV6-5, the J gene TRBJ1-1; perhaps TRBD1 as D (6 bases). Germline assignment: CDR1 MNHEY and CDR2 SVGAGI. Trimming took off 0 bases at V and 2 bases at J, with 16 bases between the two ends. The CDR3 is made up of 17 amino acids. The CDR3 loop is CASSYSMGAIINTEAFF. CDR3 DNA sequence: TGTGCCAGCAGTTACTCGATGGGGGCCATAATCAACACTGAAGCTTTCTTT.

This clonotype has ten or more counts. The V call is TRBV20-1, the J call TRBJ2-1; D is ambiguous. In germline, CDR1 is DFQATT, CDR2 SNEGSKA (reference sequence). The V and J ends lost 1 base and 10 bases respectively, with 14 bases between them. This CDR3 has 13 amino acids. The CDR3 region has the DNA TGCAGTGCTAGAGTCCCGACTGAGGACGAGCAGTTCTTC. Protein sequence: CSARVPTEDEQFF.

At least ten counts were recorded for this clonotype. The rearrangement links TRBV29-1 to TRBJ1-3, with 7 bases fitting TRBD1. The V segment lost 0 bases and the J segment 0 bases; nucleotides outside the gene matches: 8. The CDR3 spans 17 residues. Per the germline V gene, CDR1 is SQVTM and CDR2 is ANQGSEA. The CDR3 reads CSVEDQTWDSSGNTIYF. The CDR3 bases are TGCAGCGTTGAAGATCAGACTTGGGACAGCTCTGGAAACACCATATATTTT. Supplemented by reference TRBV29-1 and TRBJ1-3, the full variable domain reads SAVISQKPSRDICQRGTSLTIQCQVDSQVTMMFWYRQQPGQSLTLIATANQGSEATYESGFVIDKFPISRPNLTFSTLTVSNMSPEDSSIYLCSVEDQTWDSSGNTIYFGEGSWLTVV.

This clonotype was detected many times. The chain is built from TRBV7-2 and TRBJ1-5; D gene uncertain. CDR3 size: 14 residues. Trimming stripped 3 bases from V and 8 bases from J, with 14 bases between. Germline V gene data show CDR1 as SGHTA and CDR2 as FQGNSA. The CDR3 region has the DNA TGTGCCAGCAGCTTCGGGCAGATTGAAGAGCCCCAGCATTTT. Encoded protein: CASSFGQIEEPQHF.

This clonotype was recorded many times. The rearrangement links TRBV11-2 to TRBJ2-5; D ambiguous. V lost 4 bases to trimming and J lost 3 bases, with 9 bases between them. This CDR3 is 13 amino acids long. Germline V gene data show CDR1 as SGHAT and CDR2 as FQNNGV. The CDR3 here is CASSWMYEETQYF. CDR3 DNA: TGTGCCAGCAGCTGGATGTACGAAGAGACCCAGTACTTC.

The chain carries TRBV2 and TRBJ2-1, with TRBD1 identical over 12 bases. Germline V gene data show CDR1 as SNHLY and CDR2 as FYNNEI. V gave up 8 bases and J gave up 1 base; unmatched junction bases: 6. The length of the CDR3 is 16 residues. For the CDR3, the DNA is TGTGCCAGCTCCGGGACAGGGGGCATTTCCTACAATGAGCAGTTCTTC. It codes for CASSGTGGISYNEQFF.

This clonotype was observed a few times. The CDR3 sequence: CASSIGWEKPYPYEQYF. CDR3 bases: TGTGCCAGTAGTATAGGTTGGGAGAAGCCCTATCCCTACGAGCAGTACTTC. The chain links TRBV19 to TRBJ2-7, with D maybe TRBD2 (5 bases). The CDR3 has 17 amino acids. CDR1 LNHDA and CDR2 SQIVND come from the germline V gene (reference sequence). Trimming removed 1 base at V and 2 bases at J, with 18 bases between.

CDR3 bases: TGCAGCGTTGAGACAGGGGTATTTGGGGAGCTGTTTTTT. Protein sequence: CSVETGVFGELFF. The chain couples TRBV29-1 to TRBJ2-2, with 8 bases lining up with TRBD1. Germline CDR1 and CDR2: SQVTM and ANQGSEA. The CDR3 spans 13 residues. J lost 8 bases, V lost 3 bases, and 5 bases had no gene match.

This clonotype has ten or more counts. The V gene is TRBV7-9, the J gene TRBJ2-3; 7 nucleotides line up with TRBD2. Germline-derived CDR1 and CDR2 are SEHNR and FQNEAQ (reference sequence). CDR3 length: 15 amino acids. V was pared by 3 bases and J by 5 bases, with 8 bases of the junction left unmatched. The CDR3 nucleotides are TGTGCCAGCAGCTTGGGGAGGGGAACGGAAGATACGCAGTATTTT. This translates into CASSLGRGTEDTQYF.

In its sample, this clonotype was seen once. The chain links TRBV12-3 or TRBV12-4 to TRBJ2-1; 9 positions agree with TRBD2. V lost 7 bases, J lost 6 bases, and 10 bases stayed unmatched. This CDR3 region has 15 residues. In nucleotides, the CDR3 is TGTGCCAGCACCCCACTCGCGGGGGGGCCCAATGAGCAGTTCTTC. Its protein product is CASTPLAGGPNEQFF.

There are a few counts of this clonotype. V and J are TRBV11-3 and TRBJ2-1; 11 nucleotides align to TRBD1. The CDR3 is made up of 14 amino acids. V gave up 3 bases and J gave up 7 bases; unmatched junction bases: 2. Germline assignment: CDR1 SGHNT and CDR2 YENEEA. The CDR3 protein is CASSLGQGGNEQFF. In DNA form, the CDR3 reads TGTGCCAGCAGCTTGGGACAGGGGGGGAATGAGCAGTTCTTC.

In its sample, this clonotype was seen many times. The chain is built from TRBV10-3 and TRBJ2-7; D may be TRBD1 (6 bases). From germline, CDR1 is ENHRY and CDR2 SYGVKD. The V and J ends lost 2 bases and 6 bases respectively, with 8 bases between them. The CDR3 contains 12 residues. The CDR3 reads CAISEPRGEQYF. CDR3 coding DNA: TGTGCCATCAGTGAGCCCAGGGGCGAGCAGTACTTC.

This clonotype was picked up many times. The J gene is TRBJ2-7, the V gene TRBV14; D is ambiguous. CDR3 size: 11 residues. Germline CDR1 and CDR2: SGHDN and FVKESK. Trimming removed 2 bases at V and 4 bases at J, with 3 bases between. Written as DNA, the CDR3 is TGTGCCAGCAGCCAATTATACGAGCAGTACTTC. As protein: CASSQLYEQYF.

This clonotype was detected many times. The CDR3 sequence is CASSTLPGLDQETQYF. DNA of the CDR3: TGTGCCAGTAGTACTTTACCCGGACTAGACCAAGAGACCCAGTACTTC. The genes are TRBV19 and TRBJ2-5; TRBD2 agrees at 7 bases. Germline trimming cut 4 bases from V and 0 bases from J; bases unmatched to any gene: 8. Looked up from germline, CDR1 is LNHDA and CDR2 is SQIVND (reference sequence). This CDR3 is built from 16 residues. The full variable domain, its missing parts supplied by reference TRBV19 and TRBJ2-5, is DGGITQSPKYLFRKEGQNVTLSCEQNLNHDAMYWYRQDPGQGLRLIYYSQIVNDFQKGDIAEGYSVSREKKESFPLTVTSAQKNPTAFYLCASSTLPGLDQETQYFGPGTRLLVL.

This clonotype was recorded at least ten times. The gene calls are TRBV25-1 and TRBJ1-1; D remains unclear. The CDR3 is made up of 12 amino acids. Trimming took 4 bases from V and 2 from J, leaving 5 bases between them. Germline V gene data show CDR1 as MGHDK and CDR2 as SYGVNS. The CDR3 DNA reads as TGTGCCAGCAGTGTCGGTAACACTGAAGCTTTCTTT. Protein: CASSVGNTEAFF.

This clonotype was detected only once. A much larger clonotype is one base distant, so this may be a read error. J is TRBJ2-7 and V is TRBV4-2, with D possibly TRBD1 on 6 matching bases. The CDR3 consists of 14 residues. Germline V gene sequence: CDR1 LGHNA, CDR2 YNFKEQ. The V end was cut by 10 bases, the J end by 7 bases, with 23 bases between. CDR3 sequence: CATGEGQGRKEQYV. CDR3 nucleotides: TGTGCCACCGGTGAGGGCCAGGGGCGCAAAGAGCAGTACGTC.

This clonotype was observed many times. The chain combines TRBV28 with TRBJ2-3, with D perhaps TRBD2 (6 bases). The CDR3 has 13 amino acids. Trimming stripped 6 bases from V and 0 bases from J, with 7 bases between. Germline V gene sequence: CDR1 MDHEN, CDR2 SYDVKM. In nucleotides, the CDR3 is TGTGCCAGCAGCGGGAGTAGCACAGATACGCAGTATTTT. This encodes CASSGSSTDTQYF. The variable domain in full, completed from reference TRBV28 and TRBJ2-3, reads DVKVTQSSRYLVKRTGEKVFLECVQDMDHENMFWYRQDPGLGLRLIYFSYDVKMKEKGDIPEGYSVSREKKERFSLILESASTNQTSMYLCASSGSSTDTQYFGPGTRLTVL.

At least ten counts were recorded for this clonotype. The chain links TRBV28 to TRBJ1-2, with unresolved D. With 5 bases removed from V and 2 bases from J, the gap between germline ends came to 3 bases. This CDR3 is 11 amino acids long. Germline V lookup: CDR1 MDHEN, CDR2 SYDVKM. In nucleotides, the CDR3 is TGTGCCAGCAGTCAGAACTATGGCTACACCTTC. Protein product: CASSQNYGYTF.

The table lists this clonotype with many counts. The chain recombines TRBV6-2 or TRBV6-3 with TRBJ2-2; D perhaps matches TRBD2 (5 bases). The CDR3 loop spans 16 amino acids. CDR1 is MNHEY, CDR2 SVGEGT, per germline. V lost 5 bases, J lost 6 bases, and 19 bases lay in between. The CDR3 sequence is CASSRTPRGQAGELFF. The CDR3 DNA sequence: TGTGCCAGCAGTCGGACCCCCCGAGGGCAAGCCGGGGAGCTGTTTTTT.

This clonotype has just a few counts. The CDR3 spells CASSQGQVSYNEQFF. The CDR3 bases are TGCGCCAGCAGCCAGGGACAGGTCTCCTACAATGAGCAGTTCTTC. The gene calls are TRBV4-1 and TRBJ2-1, with 8 bases identical to TRBD1. The CDR3 totals 15 residues. Germline V gene lookup returns CDR1 MGHRA and CDR2 YSYEKL. The J segment lost 0 bases and the V segment lost 3 bases, leaving 1 base of the junction unmatched.

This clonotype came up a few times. DNA for the CDR3: TGTGCCAGCAGTTTAGGGAAGGAGCAGTTCTTC. Amino acids: CASSLGKEQFF. This chain links TRBV12-3 or TRBV12-4 with TRBJ2-1; no firm D call. The CDR3 length is 11 residues. Trimming took off 1 base at V and 10 bases at J, with 5 bases between the two ends.